The next 32 T cell receptor beta chains were all read from a single sample in a study of CD8 T cells in Susac syndrome. An amount of RNA that ranged from 0.5 to 1 ug was reverse transcribed with random hexamers. TCRdb processed the immunoSEQ multiplex PCR reads anew with MiXCR; each CDR3 protein has one entry. The sample lists more than 150,000 distinct CDR3 sequences, about 96% seen once, with around 0.12% in the top ten. What was sequenced was CD4+ T cells from PBMCs. Receptor source: a human donor with Susac syndrome.

V and J are TRBV7-9 and TRBJ2-5; D remains unclear. CDR3 length: 14 residues. Between the trimmed V and J ends, which lost 1 base and 0 bases, there was a span of 6 bases. The germline V gene encodes CDR1 SEHNR and CDR2 FQNEAQ (reference sequence). CDR3 DNA: TGTGCCAGCAGCTTAGTGGTGTACCAAGAGACCCAGTACTTC. This codes for CASSLVVYQETQYF. The full variable domain, in which reference TRBV7-9 and TRBJ2-5 provide the parts outside the CDR3, is DTGVSQNPRHKITKRGQNVTFRCDPISEHNRLYWYRQTLGQGPEFLTYFQNEAQLEKSRLLSDRFSAERPKGSFSTLEIQRTEQGDSAMYLCASSLVVYQETQYFGPGTRLLVL.

The rearrangement links TRBV2 to TRBJ2-5; 10 nucleotides line up with TRBD2. V gave up 4 bases and J gave up 5 bases; unmatched junction bases: 4. Germline V CDR1 and CDR2: SNHLY, FYNNEI. The CDR3 has 14 amino acids. The CDR3 sequence is CASSVLAGWETQYF. DNA of the CDR3: TGTGCCAGCAGTGTACTAGCGGGGTGGGAGACCCAGTACTTC.

Only one count was recorded for this clonotype. This chain links TRBV5-6 with TRBJ2-7, with D tentatively TRBD1 (5 bases). Trimming stripped 3 bases from V and 0 bases from J, with 16 bases between. CDR3 length: 16 residues. Germline V gives CDR1 SGHDT, CDR2 YYEEEE. DNA for the CDR3: TGTGCCAGCAGCTCTTTCACAGGTGAATTCTCCTACGAGCAGTACTTC. Translated: CASSSFTGEFSYEQYF. Full variable domain (missing parts from reference TRBV5-6 and TRBJ2-7): DAGVTQSPTHLIKTRGQQVTLRCSPKSGHDTVSWYQQALGQGPQFIFQYYEEEERQRGNFPDRFSGHQFPNYSSELNVNALLLGDSALYLCASSSFTGEFSYEQYFGPGTRLTVT.

The CDR3: CASSPKGTGDQPQHF. The CDR3 bases are TGCGCCAGCAGCCCGAAAGGGACAGGGGACCAGCCCCAGCATTTT. The rearrangement joins TRBV4-1 to TRBJ1-5; 10 nucleotides line up with TRBD1. With 4 bases clipped from V and 7 bases from J, the junction kept 7 bases outside the gene matches. Germline V CDR1 and CDR2: MGHRA, YSYEKL. The CDR3 has 15 amino acids.

The chain uses TRBV11-1 and TRBJ2-7; TRBD2 aligns across 12 bases. CDR3 length: 14 residues. Germline V gene sequence: CDR1 SGHAT, CDR2 FQDESV (reference sequence). The J segment lost 7 bases and the V segment lost 5 bases, leaving 6 bases of the junction unmatched. The CDR3, as DNA: TGTGCCAGCAGCACGCGACTAGCGGGAGTTGAGCAGTACTTC. Amino acids: CASSTRLAGVEQYF.

The chain combines TRBV15 with TRBJ1-2, with D possibly matching TRBD1 (6 bases). This CDR3 comprises 16 residues. Deletions cut 5 bases from V and 7 bases from J, with 23 bases between. The V gene's germline CDR1 is LNHNV and CDR2 YYDKDF (reference sequence). The CDR3, as DNA: TGTGCCACCAGCTCCGATATCCACAGGGTAGCGGGTGGCTACACCTTC. Amino acids: CATSSDIHRVAGGYTF.

The V gene is TRBV15, the J gene TRBJ1-4, with D possibly TRBD1 on 5 matching bases. Looked up from germline, CDR1 is LNHNV and CDR2 is YYDKDF (reference sequence). This CDR3 is 15 amino acids long. Trimming cost V 5 bases and J 0 bases, with 10 bases left between them. CDR3 amino acids: CATSSETATNEKLFF. The CDR3 DNA reads TGTGCCACCAGCTCCGAGACAGCAACTAATGAAAAACTGTTTTTT.

V usage is TRBV29-1 and J usage is TRBJ2-2; the D gene is possibly TRBD1 (6 bases). The V gene lost 6 bases and the J gene lost 5 bases, with 16 bases spanning the gap. CDR1 is SQVTM, CDR2 ANQGSEA, per germline. This CDR3 has 14 residues. CDR3 region: CSVAFVQGTGELFF. In nucleotides, the CDR3 is TGCAGCGTCGCCTTTGTCCAGGGGACCGGGGAGCTGTTTTTT.

The genes are TRBV7-8 and TRBJ2-3; D may be TRBD1 (6 bases). V was trimmed by 3 bases and J by 4 bases, leaving 17 bases between them. Germline V CDR1 and CDR2: SGHVS, FQNEAQ. This CDR3 is built from 16 residues. In DNA, the CDR3 is TGTGCCAGCAGCTTGGGCAGGGGCACAAGCGCAGATACGCAGTATTTT. It yields the protein CASSLGRGTSADTQYF.

CDR3 in amino acids: CATSDFRDIQYF. CDR3 in DNA: TGTGCCACCAGTGATTTTCGCGACATTCAGTACTTC. The rearrangement links TRBV24-1 to TRBJ2-4; D gene uncertain. Looked up from germline, CDR1 is KGHDR and CDR2 is SFDVKD. V gave up 1 base and J gave up 8 bases, with 5 bases separating them. CDR3 length equals 12 residues.

The chain carries TRBV11-3 and TRBJ2-2; TRBD2 might be the D (5 bases). This CDR3 is built from 12 residues. Germline assignment: CDR1 SGHNT and CDR2 YENEEA. Deletions cut 5 bases from V and 6 bases from J, with 7 bases between. CDR3 region: CASSPRAGELFF. CDR3 DNA sequence: TGTGCCAGCAGCCCGCGGGCCGGGGAGCTGTTTTTT.

The J gene is TRBJ1-1, the V gene TRBV5-1, with a tentative D call TRBD1 (5 bases). The germline gives CDR1 SGHRS, CDR2 YFSETQ. This CDR3 has 12 residues. V lost 2 bases and J 7 bases, leaving 9 bases between the germline ends. CDR3 protein: CASSFQGDEAFF. The CDR3 nucleotides read TGCGCCAGCAGCTTTCAGGGAGATGAAGCTTTCTTT.

This chain joins TRBV24-1 and TRBJ2-3, with 7 nucleotides matching TRBD1. V shed 4 bases, J shed 0 bases, and the junction held 3 bases outside the gene matches. This CDR3 region has 15 residues. The germline V gene encodes CDR1 KGHDR and CDR2 SFDVKD. CDR3 sequence (DNA): TGTGCCACCAGTGAACCCAGGGGGAGCACAGATACGCAGTATTTT. It translates to CATSEPRGSTDTQYF.

The chain links TRBV9 to TRBJ2-4; 7 nucleotides match TRBD1. The CDR3 extends over 14 amino acids. The V and J ends lost 1 base and 11 bases, in that order; junction bases with no gene match: 9. Germline V gives CDR1 SGDLS, CDR2 YYNGEE. DNA of the CDR3: TGTGCCAGCAGCGTAACTCCCGACAGGGATGTTCAGTACTTC. As protein: CASSVTPDRDVQYF.

The chain uses TRBV7-9 and TRBJ2-6; perhaps TRBD1 as D (5 bases). The CDR3 has 15 residues. Germline values: CDR1 SEHNR, CDR2 FQNEAQ (reference sequence). V lost 11 bases and J lost 3, with 17 bases in between. The CDR3 coding sequence is TGTGCCTCTAAACAGGCGCCGTTTGGGGCCAACGTCCTGACTTTC. This encodes CASKQAPFGANVLTF.

The J gene is TRBJ2-5, the V gene TRBV7-2; D is perhaps TRBD2 (6 bases). This CDR3 is built from 14 residues. The germline V gene has CDR1 SGHTA and CDR2 FQGNSA. V was clipped by 5 bases and J by 4 bases, with 14 bases between them. The DNA of the CDR3 is TGTGCCAGCAGCCCTTCTAGCGTCGGAGAGACCCAGTACTTC. This sequence encodes CASSPSSVGETQYF.

J is TRBJ1-1 and V is TRBV29-1, with D unresolved. Germline CDR1 is SQVTM and CDR2 is ANQGSEA. Trimming stripped 7 bases from V and 1 base from J, with 13 bases between. The CDR3 consists of 13 residues. CDR3 protein: CSARAVKNTEAFF. CDR3 DNA sequence: TGCAGCGCGCGGGCCGTAAAGAACACTGAAGCTTTCTTT.

The chain links TRBV4-3 to TRBJ2-3; D not certain. The CDR3 is made up of 15 amino acids. Germline CDR1 and CDR2: LGHNA and YSLEER. V was cut by 1 base and J by 2 bases, with 10 bases left in between. The DNA of the CDR3 is TGCGCCAGCAGCCAAGGTGCGATTTCCACAGATACGCAGTATTTT. It is translated as CASSQGAISTDTQYF.

This clonotype was picked up one time. This chain uses TRBV20-1 with TRBJ1-2; D remains ambiguous. Germline assignment: CDR1 DFQATT and CDR2 SNEGSKA (reference sequence). The CDR3 length is 13 residues. The V and J ends lost 1 base and 8 bases respectively, with 14 bases between them. CDR3 residues: CSARGVSRGGYTF. DNA of the CDR3: TGCAGTGCTAGAGGGGTCTCCCGTGGGGGCTACACCTTC.

The chain joins TRBV5-5 to TRBJ2-3, with D possibly TRBD2 on 6 matching bases. CDR1 is SGHKS and CDR2 is YYEKEE in the germline V gene (reference sequence). This CDR3 is built from 16 residues. V was shortened by 4 bases and J by 0 bases, with 15 bases between the two germline ends. The CDR3 DNA is TGTGCCAGCAGCCCACGGAGGGTTGGGAGCACAGATACGCAGTATTTT. Its protein product is CASSPRRVGSTDTQYF.

The chain links TRBV7-8 to TRBJ2-2; D call uncertain. The V end was cut by 11 bases, the J end by 4 bases, with 17 bases between. The CDR3 spans 14 residues. Germline V lookup: CDR1 SGHVS, CDR2 FQNEAQ. CDR3 in amino acids: CAAPAPSGTGELFF. The CDR3 DNA sequence: TGTGCCGCTCCGGCCCCTTCGGGCACCGGGGAGCTGTTTTTT.

This chain uses TRBV29-1 with TRBJ2-5; 9 positions match TRBD2. The V and J ends lost 4 bases and 1 base, in that order; junction bases with no gene match: 4. CDR3 length: 14 amino acids. Germline V CDR1 and CDR2: SQVTM, ANQGSEA. The CDR3 region is CSVAQTSGQETQYF. CDR3 nucleotides: TGCAGCGTTGCCCAGACTAGCGGCCAAGAGACCCAGTACTTC. Looking up the rest from reference TRBV29-1 and TRBJ2-5 gives the full variable domain: SAVISQKPSRDICQRGTSLTIQCQVDSQVTMMFWYRQQPGQSLTLIATANQGSEATYESGFVIDKFPISRPNLTFSTLTVSNMSPEDSSIYLCSVAQTSGQETQYFGPGTRLLVL.

This chain joins TRBV7-2 and TRBJ2-3, with unresolved D. Looked up from germline, CDR1 is SGHTA and CDR2 is FQGNSA. Trimming pared 2 bases from V and 7 bases from J, leaving 7 bases between. The CDR3 length is 12 residues. The CDR3, as DNA: TGTGCCAGCAGCTTAACGCCAAATACGCAGTATTTT. This gives the protein CASSLTPNTQYF.

This chain uses TRBV20-1 with TRBJ2-3; the match to TRBD2 covers 9 bases. From germline, CDR1 is DFQATT and CDR2 SNEGSKA (reference sequence). The CDR3 has 15 amino acids. J lost 2 bases, V lost 6 bases, and 9 bases had no gene match. The CDR3 DNA follows: TGCAGTGCCCAGAGGTCTAGCGGGGCCACAGATACGCAGTATTTT. Amino acids: CSAQRSSGATDTQYF.

This sequence joins TRBV5-6 and TRBJ1-1, with D maybe TRBD1 (5 bases). This CDR3 is 14 amino acids long. Trimming stripped 4 bases from V and 3 bases from J, with 13 bases between. Germline V gene sequence: CDR1 SGHDT, CDR2 YYEEEE. This chain's CDR3 is CASSLPWGDTEAFF. The CDR3 DNA follows: TGTGCCAGCAGCCTCCCTTGGGGGGACACTGAAGCTTTCTTT.

The V call is TRBV3-1, the J call TRBJ1-2; possible D gene TRBD1, 6 bases. The V end lost 1 base, the J end lost 8 bases, and 11 bases lay between the germline ends. Per the germline V gene, CDR1 is LGHDT and CDR2 is YNNKEL (reference sequence). CDR3 length: 13 residues. CDR3 region: CASSQGGAKGYTF. CDR3 coding DNA: TGTGCCAGCAGCCAAGGGGGGGCAAAGGGCTACACCTTC.

V and J are TRBV7-2 and TRBJ1-1; D not certain. The CDR3 has 15 amino acids. V was shortened by 5 bases and J by 1 base, with 14 bases between the two germline ends. Germline loops: CDR1 SGHTA, CDR2 FQGNSA. The CDR3 coding sequence is TGTGCCAGCAGCCCCCAGAGGGTCTCGAACACTGAAGCTTTCTTT. This sequence encodes CASSPQRVSNTEAFF.

V and J are TRBV5-4 and TRBJ2-3, with 11 nucleotides matching TRBD1. In germline, CDR1 is SGHNT, CDR2 YYREEE (reference sequence). The V segment lost 3 bases and the J segment 5 bases; nucleotides outside the gene matches: 5. The CDR3 consists of 15 residues. The CDR3 nucleotides read TGTGCCAGCAGCTCGGGGGACAGGGGGATAGATACGCAGTATTTT. As protein: CASSSGDRGIDTQYF. Full variable domain (outside the CDR3, taken from reference TRBV5-4 and TRBJ2-3): ETGVTQSPTHLIKTRGQQVTLRCSSQSGHNTVSWYQQALGQGPQFIFQYYREEENGRGNFPPRFSGLQFPNYSSELNVNALELDDSALYLCASSSGDRGIDTQYFGPGTRLTVL.

This chain uses TRBV3-1 with TRBJ2-5; a possible D gene is TRBD2 (5 bases). The CDR3 is 14 amino acids. V was shortened by 6 bases and J by 9 bases, with 20 bases between the two germline ends. Germline V gives CDR1 LGHDT, CDR2 YNNKEL (reference sequence). The CDR3 DNA reads as TGTGCCAGCAGTTTCGGGGTGGAATTACCGGCCCAGTACTTC. It translates to CASSFGVELPAQYF.

The chain joins TRBV3-1 to TRBJ2-1; TRBD1 might be the D (6 bases). Trimming pared 3 bases from V and 4 bases from J, leaving 7 bases between. CDR1 is LGHDT and CDR2 is YNNKEL in the germline V gene (reference sequence). This CDR3 comprises 13 residues. The CDR3 protein is CASSHTGYNEQFF. DNA of the CDR3: TGTGCCAGCAGCCACACAGGGTACAATGAGCAGTTCTTC.

The chain is built from TRBV29-1 and TRBJ1-2; D unclear. Trimming removed 4 bases from V and 2 bases from J, with 11 bases in between. This CDR3 is built from 13 residues. Per germline, CDR1 SQVTM and CDR2 ANQGSEA. CDR3 sequence reads: CSVVLTRNYGYTF. The CDR3 coding sequence is TGCAGCGTTGTCCTTACCAGGAACTATGGCTACACCTTC.

Regarding this clonotype: A read error may account for a junction end that differs from germline. The rearrangement links TRBV18 to TRBJ2-7, with D uncertain. Germline V CDR1 and CDR2: KGHSH, LQKENI. The length of the CDR3 is 12 residues. CDR3 coding DNA: TGTGCCAGCTCAACTGGCCTCTACGAGCGGTACTTC. It specifies CASSTGLYERYF.